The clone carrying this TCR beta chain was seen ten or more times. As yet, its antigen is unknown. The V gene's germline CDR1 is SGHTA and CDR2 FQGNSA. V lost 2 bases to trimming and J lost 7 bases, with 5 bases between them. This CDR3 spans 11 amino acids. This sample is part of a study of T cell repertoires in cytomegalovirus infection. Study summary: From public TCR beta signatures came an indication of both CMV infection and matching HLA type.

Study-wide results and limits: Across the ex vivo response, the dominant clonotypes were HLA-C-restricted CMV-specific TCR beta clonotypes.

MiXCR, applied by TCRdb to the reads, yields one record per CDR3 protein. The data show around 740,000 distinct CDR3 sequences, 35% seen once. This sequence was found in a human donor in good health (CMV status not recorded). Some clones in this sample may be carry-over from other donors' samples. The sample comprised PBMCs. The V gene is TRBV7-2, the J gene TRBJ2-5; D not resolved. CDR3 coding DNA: TGTGCCAGCAGCTTATACGGGACCCAGTACTTC. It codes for CASSLYGTQYF.